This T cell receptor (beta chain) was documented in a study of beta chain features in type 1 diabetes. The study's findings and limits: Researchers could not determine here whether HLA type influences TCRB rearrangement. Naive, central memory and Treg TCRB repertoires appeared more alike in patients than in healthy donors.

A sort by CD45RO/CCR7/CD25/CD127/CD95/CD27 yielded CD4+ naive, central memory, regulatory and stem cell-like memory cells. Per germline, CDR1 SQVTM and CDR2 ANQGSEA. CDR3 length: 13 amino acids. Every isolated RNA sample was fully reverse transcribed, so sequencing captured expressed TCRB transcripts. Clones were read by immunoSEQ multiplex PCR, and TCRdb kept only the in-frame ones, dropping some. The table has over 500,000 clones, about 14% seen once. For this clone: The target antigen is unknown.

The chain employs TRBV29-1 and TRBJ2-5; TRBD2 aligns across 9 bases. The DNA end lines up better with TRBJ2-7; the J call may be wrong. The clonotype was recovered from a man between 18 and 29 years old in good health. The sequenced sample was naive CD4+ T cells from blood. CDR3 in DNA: TGCAGCACTATAGCGGGAGCCTCCTACGAGCAGTACTTC. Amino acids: CSTIAGASYEQYF.